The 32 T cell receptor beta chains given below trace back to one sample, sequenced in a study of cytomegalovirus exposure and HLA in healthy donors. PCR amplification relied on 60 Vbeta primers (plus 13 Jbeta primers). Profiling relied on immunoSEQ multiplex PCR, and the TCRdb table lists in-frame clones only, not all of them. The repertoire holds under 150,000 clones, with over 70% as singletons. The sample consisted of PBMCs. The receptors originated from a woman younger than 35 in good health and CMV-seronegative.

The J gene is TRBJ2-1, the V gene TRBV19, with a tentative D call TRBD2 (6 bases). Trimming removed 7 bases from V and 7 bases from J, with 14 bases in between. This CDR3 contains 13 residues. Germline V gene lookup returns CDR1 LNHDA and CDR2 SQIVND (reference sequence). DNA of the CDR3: TGTGCCAGTAAGGCAGGGACTCCGAATGAGCAGTTCTTC. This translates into CASKAGTPNEQFF.

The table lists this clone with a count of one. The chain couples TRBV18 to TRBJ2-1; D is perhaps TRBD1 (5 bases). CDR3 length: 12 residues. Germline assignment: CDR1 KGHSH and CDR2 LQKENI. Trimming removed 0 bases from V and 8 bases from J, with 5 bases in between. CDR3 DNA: TGTGCCAGCTCACCACCAGGGGATGAGCAGTTCTTC. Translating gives CASSPPGDEQFF.

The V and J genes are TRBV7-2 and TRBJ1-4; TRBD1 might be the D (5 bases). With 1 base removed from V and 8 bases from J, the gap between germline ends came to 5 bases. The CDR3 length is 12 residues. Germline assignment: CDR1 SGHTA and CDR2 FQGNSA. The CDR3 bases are TGTGCCAGCAGCTTAGACAGGGAAAAACTGTTTTTT. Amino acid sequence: CASSLDREKLFF.

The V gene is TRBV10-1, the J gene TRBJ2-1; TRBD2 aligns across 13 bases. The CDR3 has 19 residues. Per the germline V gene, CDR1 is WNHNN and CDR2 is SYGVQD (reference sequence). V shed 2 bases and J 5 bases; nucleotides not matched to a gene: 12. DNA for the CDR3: TGCGCCAGCAGTGAGAGGGGACTAGCGGGAATACTCCACCACAATGAGCAGTTCTTC. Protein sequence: CASSERGLAGILHHNEQFF.

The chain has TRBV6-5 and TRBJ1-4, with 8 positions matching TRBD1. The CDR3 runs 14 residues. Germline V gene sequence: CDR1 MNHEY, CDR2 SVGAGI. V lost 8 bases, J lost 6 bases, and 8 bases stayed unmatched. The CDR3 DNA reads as TGTGCCAGCCCCCGTGCAGGGGGCTATGAAAAACTGTTTTTT. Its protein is CASPRAGGYEKLFF.

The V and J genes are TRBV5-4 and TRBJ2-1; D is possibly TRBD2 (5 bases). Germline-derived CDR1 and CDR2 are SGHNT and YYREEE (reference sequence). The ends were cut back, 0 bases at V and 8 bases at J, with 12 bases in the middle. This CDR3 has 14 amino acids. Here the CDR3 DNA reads TGTGCCAGCAGCTTGGATCCCCGGGGAGATGAGCAGTTCTTC. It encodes CASSLDPRGDEQFF.

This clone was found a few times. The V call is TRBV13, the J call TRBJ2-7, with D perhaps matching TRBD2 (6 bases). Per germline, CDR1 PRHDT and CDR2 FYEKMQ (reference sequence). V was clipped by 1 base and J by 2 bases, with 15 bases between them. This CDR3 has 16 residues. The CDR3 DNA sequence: TGTGCCAGCAGCTTAGTACGGAGGGCCCACGCCTACGAGCAGTACTTC. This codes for CASSLVRRAHAYEQYF.

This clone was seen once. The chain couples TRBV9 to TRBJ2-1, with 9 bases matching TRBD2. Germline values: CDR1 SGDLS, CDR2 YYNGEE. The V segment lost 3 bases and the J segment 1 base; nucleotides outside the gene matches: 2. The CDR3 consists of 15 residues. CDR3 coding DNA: TGTGCCAGCAGCGGTAGCGGGGGTTCCTACAATGAGCAGTTCTTC. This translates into CASSGSGGSYNEQFF.

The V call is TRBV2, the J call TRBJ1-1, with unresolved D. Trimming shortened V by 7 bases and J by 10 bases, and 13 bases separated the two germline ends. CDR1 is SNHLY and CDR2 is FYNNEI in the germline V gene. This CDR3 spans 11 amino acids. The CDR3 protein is CASTEGDGAFF. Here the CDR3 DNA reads TGTGCCAGCACCGAGGGAGACGGAGCTTTCTTT.

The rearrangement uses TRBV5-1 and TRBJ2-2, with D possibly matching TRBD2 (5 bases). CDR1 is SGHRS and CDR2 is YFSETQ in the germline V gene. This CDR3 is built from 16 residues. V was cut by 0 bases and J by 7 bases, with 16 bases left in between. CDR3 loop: CASSLDVRAAGGELFF. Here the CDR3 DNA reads TGCGCCAGCAGCTTGGATGTGAGGGCCGCGGGCGGGGAGCTGTTTTTT.

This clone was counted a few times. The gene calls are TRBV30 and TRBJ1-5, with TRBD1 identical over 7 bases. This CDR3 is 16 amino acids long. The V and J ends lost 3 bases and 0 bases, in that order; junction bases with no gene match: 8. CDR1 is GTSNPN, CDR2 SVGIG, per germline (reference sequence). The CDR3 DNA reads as TGTGCCTGGAGCGCCCCCAGGGGGAATAGCAATCAGCCCCAGCATTTT. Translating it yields CAWSAPRGNSNQPQHF.

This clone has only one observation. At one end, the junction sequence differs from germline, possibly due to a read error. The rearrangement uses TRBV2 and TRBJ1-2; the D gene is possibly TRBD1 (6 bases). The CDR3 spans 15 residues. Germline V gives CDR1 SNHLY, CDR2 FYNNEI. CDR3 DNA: TGTGCCAGCAGTGACTTCGCAGGGGCCGGGTTCGGGTCTGCCTTC. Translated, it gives CASSDFAGAGFGSAF.

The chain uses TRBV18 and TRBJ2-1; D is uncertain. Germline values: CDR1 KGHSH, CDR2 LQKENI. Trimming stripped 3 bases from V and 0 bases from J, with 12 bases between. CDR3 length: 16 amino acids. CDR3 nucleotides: TGTGCCAGCTCACCGGCGGTCCGCAGCTCCTACAATGAGCAGTTCTTC. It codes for CASSPAVRSSYNEQFF.

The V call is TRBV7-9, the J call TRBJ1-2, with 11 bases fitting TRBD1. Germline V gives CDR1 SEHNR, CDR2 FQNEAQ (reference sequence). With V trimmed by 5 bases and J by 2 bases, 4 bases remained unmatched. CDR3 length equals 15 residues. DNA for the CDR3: TGTGCCAGCAGCCGGACAGGGGGCGCGAACTATGGCTACACCTTC. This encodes CASSRTGGANYGYTF.

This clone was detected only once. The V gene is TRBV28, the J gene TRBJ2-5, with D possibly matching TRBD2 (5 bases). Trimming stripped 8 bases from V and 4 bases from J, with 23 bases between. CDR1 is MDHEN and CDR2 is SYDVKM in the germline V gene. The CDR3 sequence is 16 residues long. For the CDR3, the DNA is TGTGCCAGCTTTCCTCCCCTTGGCCTCGGAGGAGAGACCCAGTACTTC. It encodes CASFPPLGLGGETQYF.

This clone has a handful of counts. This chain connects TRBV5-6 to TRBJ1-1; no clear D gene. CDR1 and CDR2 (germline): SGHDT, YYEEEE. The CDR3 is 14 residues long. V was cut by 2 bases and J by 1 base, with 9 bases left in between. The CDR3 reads CASSFGDGNTEAFF. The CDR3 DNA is TGTGCCAGCAGCTTCGGAGACGGGAACACTGAAGCTTTCTTT. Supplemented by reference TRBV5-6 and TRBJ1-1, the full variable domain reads DAGVTQSPTHLIKTRGQQVTLRCSPKSGHDTVSWYQQALGQGPQFIFQYYEEEERQRGNFPDRFSGHQFPNYSSELNVNALLLGDSALYLCASSFGDGNTEAFFGQGTRLTVV.

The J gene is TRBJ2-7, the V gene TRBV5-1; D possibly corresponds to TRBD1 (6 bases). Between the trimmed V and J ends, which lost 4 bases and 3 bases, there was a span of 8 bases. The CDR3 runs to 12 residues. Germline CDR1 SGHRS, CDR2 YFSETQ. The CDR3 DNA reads TGCGCCAGCAGCAAGGACAGCTACGAGCAGTACTTC. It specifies CASSKDSYEQYF.

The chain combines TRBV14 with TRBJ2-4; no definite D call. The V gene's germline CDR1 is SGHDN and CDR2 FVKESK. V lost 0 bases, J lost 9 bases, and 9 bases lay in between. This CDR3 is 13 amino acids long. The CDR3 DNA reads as TGTGCCAGCAGCCAAGATCAGAATACCATTCAGTACTTC. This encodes CASSQDQNTIQYF.

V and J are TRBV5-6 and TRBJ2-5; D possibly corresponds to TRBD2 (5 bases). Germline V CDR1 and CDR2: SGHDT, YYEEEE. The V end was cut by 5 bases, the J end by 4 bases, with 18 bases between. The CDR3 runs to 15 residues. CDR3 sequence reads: CASRGQWEIVETQYF. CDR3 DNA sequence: TGTGCCAGCAGAGGGCAGTGGGAGATTGTAGAGACCCAGTACTTC.

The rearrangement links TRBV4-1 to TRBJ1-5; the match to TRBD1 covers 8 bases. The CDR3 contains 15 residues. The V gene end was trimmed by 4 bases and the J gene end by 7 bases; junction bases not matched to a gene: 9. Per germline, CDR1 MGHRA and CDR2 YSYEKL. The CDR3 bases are TGCGCCAGCAGCCGACCGGGACAGGCGCCCCAGCCCCAGCATTTT. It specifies CASSRPGQAPQPQHF.

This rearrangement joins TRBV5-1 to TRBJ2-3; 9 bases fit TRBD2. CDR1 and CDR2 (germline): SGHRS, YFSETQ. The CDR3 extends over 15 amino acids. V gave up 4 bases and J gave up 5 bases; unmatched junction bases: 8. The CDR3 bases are TGCGCCAGCAGCCAGATTAGCGGGAGTGGAGATACGCAGTATTTT. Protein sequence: CASSQISGSGDTQYF.

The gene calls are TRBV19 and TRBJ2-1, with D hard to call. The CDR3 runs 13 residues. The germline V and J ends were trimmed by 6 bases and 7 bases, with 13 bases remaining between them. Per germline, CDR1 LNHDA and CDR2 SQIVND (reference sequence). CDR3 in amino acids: CASRPNPRNEQFF. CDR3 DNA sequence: TGTGCCAGTAGGCCCAACCCCCGGAATGAGCAGTTCTTC. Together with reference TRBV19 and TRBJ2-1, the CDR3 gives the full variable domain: DGGITQSPKYLFRKEGQNVTLSCEQNLNHDAMYWYRQDPGQGLRLIYYSQIVNDFQKGDIAEGYSVSREKKESFPLTVTSAQKNPTAFYLCASRPNPRNEQFFGPGTRLTVL.

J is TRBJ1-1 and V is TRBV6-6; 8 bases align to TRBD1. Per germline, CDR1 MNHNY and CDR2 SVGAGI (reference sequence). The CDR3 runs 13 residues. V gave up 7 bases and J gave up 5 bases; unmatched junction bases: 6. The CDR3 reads CASIKQGGTEAFF. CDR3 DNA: TGTGCCAGCATTAAACAGGGGGGAACTGAAGCTTTCTTT.

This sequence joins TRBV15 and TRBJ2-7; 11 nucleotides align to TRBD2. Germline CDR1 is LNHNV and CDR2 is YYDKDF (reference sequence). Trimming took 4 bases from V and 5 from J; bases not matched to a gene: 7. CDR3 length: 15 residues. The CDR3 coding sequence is TGTGCCACCAGCAACTTAGCGGGAGGGCCCGACGAGCAGTACTTC. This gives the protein CATSNLAGGPDEQYF.

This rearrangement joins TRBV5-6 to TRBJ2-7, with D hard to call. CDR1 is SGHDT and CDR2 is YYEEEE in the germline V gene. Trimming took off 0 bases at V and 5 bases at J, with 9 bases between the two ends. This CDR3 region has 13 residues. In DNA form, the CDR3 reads TGTGCCAGCAGCTTGGTCCGGGTACACGAGCAGTACTTC. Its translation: CASSLVRVHEQYF.

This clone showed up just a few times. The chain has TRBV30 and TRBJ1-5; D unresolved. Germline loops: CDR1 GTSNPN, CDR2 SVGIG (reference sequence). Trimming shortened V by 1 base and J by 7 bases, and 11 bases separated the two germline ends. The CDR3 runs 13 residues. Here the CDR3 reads CAWSARGGQPQHF. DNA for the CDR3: TGTGCCTGGAGTGCCAGAGGCGGGCAGCCCCAGCATTTT.

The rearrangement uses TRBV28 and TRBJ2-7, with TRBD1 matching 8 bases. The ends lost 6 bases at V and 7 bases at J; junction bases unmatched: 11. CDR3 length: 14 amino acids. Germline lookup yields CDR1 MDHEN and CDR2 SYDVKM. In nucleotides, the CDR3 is TGTGCCAGCAGCCTCGACAGGGGAGGTTGGGAGCAGTACTTC. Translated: CASSLDRGGWEQYF.

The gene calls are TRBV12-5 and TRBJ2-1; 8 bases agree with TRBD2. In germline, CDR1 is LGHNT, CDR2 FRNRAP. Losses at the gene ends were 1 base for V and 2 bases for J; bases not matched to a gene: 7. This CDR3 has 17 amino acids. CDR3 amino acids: CASGLALLAEAYNEQFF. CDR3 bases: TGTGCTAGTGGTTTGGCCCTACTAGCGGAGGCCTACAATGAGCAGTTCTTC.

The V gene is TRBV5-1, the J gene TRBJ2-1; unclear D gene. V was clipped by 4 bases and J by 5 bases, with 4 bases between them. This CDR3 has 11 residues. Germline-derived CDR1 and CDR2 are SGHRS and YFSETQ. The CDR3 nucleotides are TGCGCCAGCAGCACAGACAATGAGCAGTTCTTC. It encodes CASSTDNEQFF.

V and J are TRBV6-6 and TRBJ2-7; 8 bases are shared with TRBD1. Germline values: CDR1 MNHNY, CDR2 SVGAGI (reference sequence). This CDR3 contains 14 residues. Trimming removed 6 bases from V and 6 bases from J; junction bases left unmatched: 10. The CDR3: CASSPPGGTGEQYF. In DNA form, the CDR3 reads TGTGCCAGCAGCCCCCCGGGCGGGACAGGCGAGCAGTACTTC.

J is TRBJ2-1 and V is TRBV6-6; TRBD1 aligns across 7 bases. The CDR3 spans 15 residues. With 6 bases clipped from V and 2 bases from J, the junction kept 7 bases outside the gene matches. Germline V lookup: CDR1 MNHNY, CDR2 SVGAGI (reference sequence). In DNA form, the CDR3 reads TGTGCCAGCAGACGGTTTCAGGGGGCCTACAATGAGCAGTTCTTC. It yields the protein CASRRFQGAYNEQFF.

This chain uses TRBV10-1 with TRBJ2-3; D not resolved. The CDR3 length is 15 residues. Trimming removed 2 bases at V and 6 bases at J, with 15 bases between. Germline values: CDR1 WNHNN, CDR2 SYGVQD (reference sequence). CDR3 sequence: CASSEQTSPRDTQYF. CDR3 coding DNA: TGCGCCAGCAGTGAGCAAACTTCACCGAGGGATACGCAGTATTTT.